This T cell receptor (beta chain) comes out of a study of T cell changes during pregnancy in multiple sclerosis. Repertoires were generated with immunoSEQ multiplex PCR, while TCRdb's copy carries only in-frame clones and drops some. The data show tens of thousands of clones, about 94% seen once. The sample here was peripheral blood, taken in the third trimester of pregnancy. The TCR comes from a female donor with multiple sclerosis, enrolled in a pregnancy study.

The CDR3 coding sequence is TGTGCCAGCAGCTTAGACGTGGGCTACTACAATGAGCAGTTCTTC. This sequence encodes CASSLDVGYYNEQFF. The chain has TRBV11-2 and TRBJ2-1, with unresolved D. The CDR3 covers 15 residues. V lost 0 bases and J lost 3, with 9 bases in between. Germline V gene sequence: CDR1 SGHAT, CDR2 FQNNGV.